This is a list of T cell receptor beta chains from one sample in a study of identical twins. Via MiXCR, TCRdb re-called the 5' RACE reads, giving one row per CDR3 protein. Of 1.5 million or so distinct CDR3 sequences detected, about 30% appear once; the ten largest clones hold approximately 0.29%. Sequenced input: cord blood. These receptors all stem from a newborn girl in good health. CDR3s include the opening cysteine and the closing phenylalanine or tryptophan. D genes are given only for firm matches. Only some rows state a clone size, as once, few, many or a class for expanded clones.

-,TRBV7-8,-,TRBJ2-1,CASSQWGLALANEQFF,TGTGCCAGCAGCCAATGGGGGCTAGCGCTGGCCAATGAGCAGTTCTTC
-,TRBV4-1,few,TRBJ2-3,CASSHFLARTDTQYF,TGCGCCAGCAGCCACTTTCTGGCCCGCACAGATACGCAGTATTTT
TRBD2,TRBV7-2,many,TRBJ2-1,CASSLVAGGPYNEQFF,TGCGCCAGCAGCTTGGTAGCGGGAGGGCCCTACAATGAGCAGTTCTTC
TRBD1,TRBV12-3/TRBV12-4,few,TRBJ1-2,CASSLRRAPTGDNYGYTF,TGTGCCAGCAGTTTAAGGCGCGCACCGACAGGGGATAACTATGGCTACACCTTC
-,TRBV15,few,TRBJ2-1,CATSRAGVVEGNEQFF,TGTGCCACCAGCAGAGCAGGAGTGGTTGAAGGAAATGAGCAGTTCTTC
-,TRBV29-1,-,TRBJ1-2,CSVEYWGRRGSNYGYTF,TGCAGCGTTGAGTACTGGGGCAGGAGGGGGTCTAACTATGGCTACACCTTC
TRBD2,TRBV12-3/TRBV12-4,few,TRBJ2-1,CASSALGRGVNEQFF,TGTGCCAGCAGTGCCCTTGGGCGGGGGGTCAATGAGCAGTTCTTC
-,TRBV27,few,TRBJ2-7,CASSRQEATYEQYF,TGTGCCAGCAGTCGACAGGAGGCGACGTACGAGCAGTACTTC
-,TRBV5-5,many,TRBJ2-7,CASSSLGTYYEQYF,TGTGCCAGCAGCTCTCTCGGGACTTACTACGAGCAGTACTTC
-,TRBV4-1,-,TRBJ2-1,CASSLRSRDNNEQFF,TGCGCCAGCAGCCTACGTTCGCGGGACAACAATGAGCAGTTCTTC
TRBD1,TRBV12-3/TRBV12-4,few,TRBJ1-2,CASSSRTGGEEGYTF,TGTGCCAGCAGTTCGCGGACAGGGGGAGAGGAGGGCTACACCTTC
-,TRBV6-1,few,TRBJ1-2,CASSEAHGYGYTF,TGTGCCAGCAGTGAAGCCCATGGGTATGGCTACACCTTC
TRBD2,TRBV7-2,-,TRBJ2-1,CASSSIRDYPLNEQFF,TGTGCCAGCAGCTCAATTCGGGACTACCCCCTCAATGAGCAGTTCTTC
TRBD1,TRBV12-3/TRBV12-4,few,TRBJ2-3,CASSRPGTGADTQYF,TGTGCCAGCAGTCGGCCCGGGACAGGGGCAGATACGCAGTATTTT
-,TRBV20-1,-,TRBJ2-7,CSASNGGIGASSYEQYF,TGCAGTGCTTCTAACGGAGGAATAGGGGCCAGCTCCTACGAGCAGTACTTC
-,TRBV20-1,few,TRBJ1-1,CSARGFNTEAFF,TGCAGTGCCCGTGGGTTTAACACTGAAGCTTTCTTT
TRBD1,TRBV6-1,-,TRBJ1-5,CASSDGTGAPNQPQHF,TGTGCCAGCAGTGATGGGACAGGGGCCCCCAATCAGCCCCAGCATTTT
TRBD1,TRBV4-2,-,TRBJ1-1,CASSQDHSWDSPATEAFF,TGTGCCAGCAGCCAAGATCATAGTTGGGACAGTCCGGCCACTGAAGCTTTCTTT
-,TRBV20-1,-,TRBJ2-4,CSVPLGQIQYF,TGCAGTGTCCCACTAGGCCAGATTCAGTACTTC
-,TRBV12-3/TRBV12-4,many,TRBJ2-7,CASSLAVRVNEQYF,TGTGCCAGCAGTTTAGCCGTCCGGGTCAACGAGCAGTACTTC
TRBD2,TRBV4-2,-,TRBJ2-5,CASSQDAAGGLEETQYF,TGTGCCAGCAGCCAAGATGCGGCGGGGGGGTTGGAAGAGACCCAGTACTTC
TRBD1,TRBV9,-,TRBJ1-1,CASSVRTGYTEAFF,TGTGCCAGCAGCGTCCGGACAGGCTACACTGAAGCTTTCTTT
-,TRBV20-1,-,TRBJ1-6,CSARVSGGLPYNSPLHF,TGCAGTGCTAGAGTATCGGGGGGACTTCCCTATAATTCACCCCTCCACTTT
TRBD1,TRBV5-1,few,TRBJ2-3,CASRDRALSTDTQYF,TGCGCCAGCAGGGACAGGGCCCTTAGCACAGATACGCAGTATTTT
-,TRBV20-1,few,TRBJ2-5,CSAPSGNWYQETQYF,TGCAGTGCCCCTTCCGGCAACTGGTACCAAGAGACCCAGTACTTC
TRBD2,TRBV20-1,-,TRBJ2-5,CSAIGTSGAQETQYF,TGCAGTGCCATCGGGACTAGCGGGGCCCAAGAGACCCAGTACTTC
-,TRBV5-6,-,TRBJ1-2,CASSPMRQRLSWDYGYTF,TGTGCCAGCAGCCCCATGAGACAGAGGCTCAGTTGGGACTATGGCTACACCTTC
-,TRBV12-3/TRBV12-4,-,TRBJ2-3,CASSPDLAGMTDTQYF,TGTGCCAGCAGCCCGGACTTAGCAGGGATGACAGATACGCAGTATTTT
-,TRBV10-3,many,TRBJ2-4,CAISEQWVAKNIQYF,TGTGCCATCAGTGAACAGTGGGTGGCCAAAAACATTCAGTACTTC
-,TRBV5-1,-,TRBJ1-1,CASSLTGLGEAFF,TGCGCCAGCAGCCTCACAGGGTTGGGTGAAGCTTTCTTT
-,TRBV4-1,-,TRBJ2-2,CASSQDSLQTGELFF,TGCGCCAGCAGCCAAGATTCACTGCAAACCGGGGAGCTGTTTTTT
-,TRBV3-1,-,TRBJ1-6,CASSQKGASNSPLHF,TGTGCCAGCAGCCAAAAAGGGGCAAGTAATTCACCCCTCCACTTT
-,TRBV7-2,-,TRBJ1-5,CASSPTANSNQPQHF,TGTGCCAGCAGCCCGACAGCAAATAGCAATCAGCCCCAGCATTTT
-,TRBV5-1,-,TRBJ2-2,CASSLFLTGELFF,TGCGCCAGCAGCTTGTTTCTCACCGGGGAGCTGTTTTTT
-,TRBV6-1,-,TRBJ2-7,CASSEYGTSSYEQYF,TGTGCCAGCAGTGAATATGGTACGAGCTCCTACGAGCAGTACTTC
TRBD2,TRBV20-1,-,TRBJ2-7,CSAIILAGSFGEQYF,TGCAGTGCCATAATCTTAGCGGGATCTTTCGGCGAGCAGTACTTC